This T cell receptor beta chain was recorded in a study of cytomegalovirus exposure and HLA in healthy donors. Study overall: Unique TCRs from HLA-typed donors, 80 million to 100 million of them, were held in an early data release. Study results and limitations: About 87% or about 30% of the time was how often most TCR beta V segments were productive, according to an earlier analysis. According to a later analysis, most TCR beta chains associated with CMV appeared HLA-restricted.

Trimming left V 1 base short and J 0 bases short, with 7 bases between. The CDR3 extends over 16 amino acids. Germline CDR1 MGHRA, CDR2 YSYEKL. The study ran its PCR with 60 Vbeta and 13 Jbeta primers. TCRdb's table, derived via immunoSEQ multiplex PCR, lists solely in-frame clones and lacks some. The sample lists 100,000 to 150,000 clones; roughly 82% were seen once. This clone was seen a few times. As yet, its antigen is unknown. V is TRBV4-1 and J is TRBJ2-6, with a weak D call TRBD1 (5 bases). The TCR comes from a middle-aged woman in good health and CMV-seropositive. Sequencing input: PBMCs. CDR3 bases: TGCGCCAGCAGCCAAGCGGACATCTCTGGGGCCAACGTCCTGACTTTC. As protein: CASSQADISGANVLTF.